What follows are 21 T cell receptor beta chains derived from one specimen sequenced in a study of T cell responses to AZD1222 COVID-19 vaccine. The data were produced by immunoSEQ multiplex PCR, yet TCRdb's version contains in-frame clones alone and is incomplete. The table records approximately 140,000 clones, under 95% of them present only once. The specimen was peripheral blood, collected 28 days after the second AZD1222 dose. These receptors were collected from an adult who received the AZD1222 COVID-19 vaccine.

The CDR3 loop is CASSYGENYGYTF. Written as DNA, the CDR3 is TGTGCCAGCAGTTATGGCGAGAACTATGGCTACACCTTC. V gene TRBV27 combines with J gene TRBJ1-2; no firm D call. V shed 4 bases and J shed 2 bases, with 8 bases lying between them. Per the germline V gene, CDR1 is MNHEY and CDR2 is SMNVEV (reference sequence). This CDR3 spans 13 amino acids.

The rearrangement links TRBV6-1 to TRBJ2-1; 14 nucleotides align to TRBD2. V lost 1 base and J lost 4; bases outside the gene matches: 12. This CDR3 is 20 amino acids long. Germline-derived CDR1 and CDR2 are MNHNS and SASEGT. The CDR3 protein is CASSEGLPGLAGALYNEQFF. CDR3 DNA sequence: TGTGCCAGCAGTGAAGGCCTCCCGGGACTAGCGGGAGCCCTTTACAATGAGCAGTTCTTC.

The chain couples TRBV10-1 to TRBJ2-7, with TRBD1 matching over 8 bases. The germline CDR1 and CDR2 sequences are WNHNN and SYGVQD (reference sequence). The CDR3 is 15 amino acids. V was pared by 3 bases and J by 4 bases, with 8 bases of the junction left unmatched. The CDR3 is CASSDGETGVYEQYF. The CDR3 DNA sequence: TGCGCCAGCAGTGACGGGGAGACAGGGGTTTACGAGCAGTACTTC.

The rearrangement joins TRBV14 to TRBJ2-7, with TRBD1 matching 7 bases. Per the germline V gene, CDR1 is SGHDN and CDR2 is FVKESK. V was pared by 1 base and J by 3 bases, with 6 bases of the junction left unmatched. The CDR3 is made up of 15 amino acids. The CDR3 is CASSQGLGTDYEQYF. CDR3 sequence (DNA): TGTGCCAGCAGCCAAGGCCTCGGGACAGACTACGAGCAGTACTTC.

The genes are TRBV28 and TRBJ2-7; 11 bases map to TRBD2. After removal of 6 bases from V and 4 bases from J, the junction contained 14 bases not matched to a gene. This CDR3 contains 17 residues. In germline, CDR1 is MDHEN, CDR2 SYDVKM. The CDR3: CASRPALGTSGSYEQYF. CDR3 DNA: TGTGCCAGCAGGCCCGCCCTGGGAACTAGCGGGAGTTACGAGCAGTACTTC.

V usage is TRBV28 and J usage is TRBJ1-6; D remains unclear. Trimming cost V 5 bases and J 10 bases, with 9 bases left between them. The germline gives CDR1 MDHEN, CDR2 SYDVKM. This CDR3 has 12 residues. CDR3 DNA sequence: TGTGCCAGCAGTCCCCGGGTGTCACCCCTCCACTTT. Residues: CASSPRVSPLHF.

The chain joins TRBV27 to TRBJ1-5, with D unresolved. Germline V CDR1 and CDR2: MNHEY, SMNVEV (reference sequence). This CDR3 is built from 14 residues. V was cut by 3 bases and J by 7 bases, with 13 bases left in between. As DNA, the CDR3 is TGTGCCAGCAGTTTGAAGGCCGGGTTCCAGCCCCAGCATTTT. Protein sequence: CASSLKAGFQPQHF.

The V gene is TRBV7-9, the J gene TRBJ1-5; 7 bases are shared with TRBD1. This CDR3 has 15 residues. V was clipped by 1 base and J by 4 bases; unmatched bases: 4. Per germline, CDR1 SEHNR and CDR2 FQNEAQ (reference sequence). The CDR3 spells CASSLGRQGNQPQHF. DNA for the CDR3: TGTGCCAGCAGCTTAGGCCGACAGGGAAATCAGCCCCAGCATTTT.

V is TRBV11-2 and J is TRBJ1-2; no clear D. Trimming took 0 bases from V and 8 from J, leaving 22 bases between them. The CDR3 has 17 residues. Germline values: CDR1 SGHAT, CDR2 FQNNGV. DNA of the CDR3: TGTGCCAGCAGCTTAGATCATGGTCCCTCCAAACTTTCCGGCTACACCTTC. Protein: CASSLDHGPSKLSGYTF. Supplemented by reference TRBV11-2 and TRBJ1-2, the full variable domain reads EAGVAQSPRYKIIEKRQSVAFWCNPISGHATLYWYQQILGQGPKLLIQFQNNGVVDDSQLPKDRFSAERLKGVDSTLKIQPAKLEDSAVYLCASSLDHGPSKLSGYTFGSGTRLTVV.

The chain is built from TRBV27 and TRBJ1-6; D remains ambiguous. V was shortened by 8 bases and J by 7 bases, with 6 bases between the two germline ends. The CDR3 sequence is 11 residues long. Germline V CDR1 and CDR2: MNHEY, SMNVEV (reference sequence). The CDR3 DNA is TGTGCCAGCGGCCGAAATTCACCCCTCCACTTT. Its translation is CASGRNSPLHF.

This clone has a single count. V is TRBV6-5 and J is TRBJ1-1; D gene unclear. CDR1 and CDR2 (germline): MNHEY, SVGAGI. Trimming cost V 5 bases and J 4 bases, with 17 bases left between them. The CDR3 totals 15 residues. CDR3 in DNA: TGTGCCAGCAGTCACGGTCCGTGGGTGGGCACTGAAGCTTTCTTT. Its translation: CASSHGPWVGTEAFF.

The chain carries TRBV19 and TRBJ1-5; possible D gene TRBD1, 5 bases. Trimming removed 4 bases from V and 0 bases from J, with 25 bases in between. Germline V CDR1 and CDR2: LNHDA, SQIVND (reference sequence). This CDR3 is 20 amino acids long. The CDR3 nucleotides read TGTGCCAGTAGTAATACTATTCGGGCCACGAGGGGCTATAGCAATCAGCCCCAGCATTTT. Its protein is CASSNTIRATRGYSNQPQHF.

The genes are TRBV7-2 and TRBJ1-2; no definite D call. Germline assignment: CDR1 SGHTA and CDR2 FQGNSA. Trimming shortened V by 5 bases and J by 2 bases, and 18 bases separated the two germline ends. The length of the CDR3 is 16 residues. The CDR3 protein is CASSPPRVPGNYGYTF. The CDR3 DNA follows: TGTGCCAGCAGCCCCCCCCGGGTTCCGGGGAACTATGGCTACACCTTC. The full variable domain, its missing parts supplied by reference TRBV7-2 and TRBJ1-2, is GAGVSQSPSNKVTEKGKDVELRCDPISGHTALYWYRQSLGQGLEFLIYFQGNSAPDKSGLPSDRFSAERTGGSVSTLTIQRTQQEDSAVYLCASSPPRVPGNYGYTFGSGTRLTVV.

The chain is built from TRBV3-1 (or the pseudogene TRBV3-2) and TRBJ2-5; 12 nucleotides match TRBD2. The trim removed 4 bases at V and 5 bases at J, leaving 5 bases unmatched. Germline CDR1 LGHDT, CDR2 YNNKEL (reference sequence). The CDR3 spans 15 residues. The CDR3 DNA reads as TGTGCCAGCAGCCTACGGACTAGCGGGATCGAGACCCAGTACTTC. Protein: CASSLRTSGIETQYF.

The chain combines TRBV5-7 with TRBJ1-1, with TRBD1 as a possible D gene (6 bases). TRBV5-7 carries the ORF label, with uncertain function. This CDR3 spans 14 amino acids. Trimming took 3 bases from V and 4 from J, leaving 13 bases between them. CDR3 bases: TGTGCCAGCAGCTCCAGGGGATGGTGCACTGAAGCTTTCTTT. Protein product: CASSSRGWCTEAFF.

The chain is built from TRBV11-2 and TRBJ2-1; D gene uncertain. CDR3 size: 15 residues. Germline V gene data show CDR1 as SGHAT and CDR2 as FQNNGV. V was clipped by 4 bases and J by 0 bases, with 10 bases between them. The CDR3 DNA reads TGTGCCAGCAGCTCAAGAGTAACCTCCTACAATGAGCAGTTCTTC. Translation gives CASSSRVTSYNEQFF.

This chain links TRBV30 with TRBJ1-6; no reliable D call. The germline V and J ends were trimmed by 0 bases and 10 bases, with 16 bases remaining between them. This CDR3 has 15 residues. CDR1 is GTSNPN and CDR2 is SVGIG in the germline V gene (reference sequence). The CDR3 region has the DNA TGTGCCTGGAGTGTACTCGAGGGTCGGTACTCACCCCTCCACTTT. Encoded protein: CAWSVLEGRYSPLHF.

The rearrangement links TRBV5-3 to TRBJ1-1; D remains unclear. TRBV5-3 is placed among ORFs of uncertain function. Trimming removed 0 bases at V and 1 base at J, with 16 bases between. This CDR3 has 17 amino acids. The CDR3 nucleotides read TGTGCCAGAAGCTTGGGCGGCGAAATATTGGAGAACACTGAAGCTTTCTTT. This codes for CARSLGGEILENTEAFF.

The CDR3 region is CASRIPGHNTGELFF. CDR3 DNA: TGTGCCAGCAGAATTCCGGGCCATAACACCGGGGAGCTGTTTTTT. The gene calls are TRBV7-2 and TRBJ2-2; D is unresolved. Looked up from germline, CDR1 is SGHTA and CDR2 is FQGNSA. This CDR3 has 15 residues. Trimming shortened V by 6 bases and J by 2 bases, and 13 bases separated the two germline ends.

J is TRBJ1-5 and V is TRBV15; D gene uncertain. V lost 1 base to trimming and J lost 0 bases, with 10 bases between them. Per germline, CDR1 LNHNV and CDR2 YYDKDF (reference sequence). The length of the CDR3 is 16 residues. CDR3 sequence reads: CATSRAMEYSNQPQHF. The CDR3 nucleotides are TGTGCCACCAGCAGAGCAATGGAGTATAGCAATCAGCCCCAGCATTTT.

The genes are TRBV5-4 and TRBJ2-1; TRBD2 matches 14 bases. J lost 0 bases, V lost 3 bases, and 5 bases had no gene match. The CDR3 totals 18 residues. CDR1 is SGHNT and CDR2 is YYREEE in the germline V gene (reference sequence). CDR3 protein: CASSSGLAGGPSYNEQFF. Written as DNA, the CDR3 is TGTGCCAGCAGCTCTGGACTAGCGGGAGGCCCCTCCTACAATGAGCAGTTCTTC.